These 32 T cell receptor beta chains were sequenced from one sample in a study of human T cells and chemical hapten exposure. From the RACE reads, TCRdb called clonotypes with MiXCR, one entry per CDR3 protein. The repertoire includes about 110,000 distinct CDR3 sequences, less than 35% of them detected once, and roughly 2.5% sits in the top ten. Time point meaning: patch test 3, about 24 weeks after DPC sensitization. Treatment reported: therapeutic diphenylcyclopropenone sensitization with weekly scalp DPC. The material was whole blood, obtained in connection with sensitization to the hapten diphenylcyclopropenone (DPC). All receptors come from a middle-aged man with alopecia areata. Some clones in this sample may be carry-over from other donors' samples.

This clonotype has just a few counts. This chain joins TRBV6-5 and TRBJ2-5; 9 bases are shared with TRBD1. Germline V gene lookup returns CDR1 MNHEY and CDR2 SVGAGI. The CDR3 totals 14 residues. V gave up 6 bases and J gave up 1 base; unmatched junction bases: 3. CDR3 amino acids: CASRQQGAQETQYF. The CDR3 DNA reads as TGTGCCAGCAGACAACAGGGGGCCCAAGAGACCCAGTACTTC.

The rearrangement links TRBV30 to TRBJ1-4, with 8 bases fitting TRBD1. Trimming removed 7 bases from V and 8 bases from J; junction bases left unmatched: 18. Germline V gene lookup returns CDR1 GTSNPN and CDR2 SVGIG (reference sequence). The CDR3 loop spans 16 amino acids. This CDR3 reads CASAPGQGMSSEKLFF. The CDR3 DNA reads as TGTGCCTCGGCTCCAGGACAGGGAATGTCGAGCGAAAAACTGTTTTTT.

In its sample, this clonotype was seen once. The chain combines TRBV18 with TRBJ2-5; D unclear. The germline V gene has CDR1 KGHSH and CDR2 LQKENI. V was trimmed by 1 base and J by 3 bases, leaving 3 bases between them. The CDR3 is made up of 12 amino acids. The CDR3 region is CASSPQEETQYF. The CDR3 DNA reads TGTGCCAGCTCACCACAGGAAGAGACCCAGTACTTC.

This clonotype was found many times. The V call is TRBV24-1, the J call TRBJ2-2; no reliable D call. The germline gives CDR1 KGHDR, CDR2 SFDVKD. V was shortened by 6 bases and J by 3 bases, with 7 bases between the two germline ends. The length of the CDR3 is 13 residues. The CDR3: CATSPTYTGELFF. CDR3 in DNA: TGTGCCACCAGTCCTACCTACACCGGGGAGCTGTTTTTT.

The genes are TRBV6-5 and TRBJ2-7; tentative D call: TRBD1 (6 bases). Trimming left V 9 bases short and J 2 bases short, with 17 bases between. The length of the CDR3 is 14 residues. Germline V CDR1 and CDR2: MNHEY, SVGAGI. The CDR3 reads CARPSTGSTYEQYV. In nucleotides, the CDR3 is TGTGCCAGACCTTCAACAGGGTCGACCTACGAGCAGTACGTC.

J is TRBJ2-7 and V is TRBV6-2 or TRBV6-3; TRBD1 matches at 9 bases. The CDR3 runs to 16 residues. Germline CDR1 MNHEY, CDR2 SVGEGT. The V and J ends lost 6 bases and 7 bases, in that order; junction bases with no gene match: 16. This CDR3 reads CASSQLSGTGFGEQYF. The CDR3 nucleotides are TGTGCCAGCAGCCAGCTTTCCGGGACAGGGTTTGGGGAGCAGTACTTC.

The chain is built from TRBV7-2 and TRBJ2-3; 10 bases are a match to TRBD2. Looked up from germline, CDR1 is SGHTA and CDR2 is FQGNSA. This CDR3 contains 15 residues. With 1 base clipped from V and 5 bases from J, the junction kept 3 bases outside the gene matches. CDR3 region: CASSLDRLAGDTQYF. The CDR3 bases are TGTGCCAGCAGCTTAGATCGACTAGCGGGAGATACGCAGTATTTT.

The chain has TRBV4-3 and TRBJ2-5; D could derive from TRBD1 or TRBD2 (5 bases each). Germline V CDR1 and CDR2: LGHNA, YSLEER. The V end was cut by 0 bases, the J end by 7 bases, with 15 bases between. The CDR3 is 15 residues long. The CDR3 DNA sequence: TGCGCCAGCAGCCAAGATCGGGGATTAACAGGGACCCAGTACTTC. It is translated as CASSQDRGLTGTQYF.

This clonotype was seen more than once but under ten times. This chain links TRBV24-1 with TRBJ2-5; TRBD2 aligns across 8 bases. Germline assignment: CDR1 KGHDR and CDR2 SFDVKD. V trimming: 5 bases; J trimming: 5 bases; junction bases outside the gene matches: 15. CDR3 length: 17 residues. CDR3 nucleotide sequence: TGTGCCACCAGTGGTCGGGTCGGGAGGGCCTTCGGGGAGACCCAGTACTTC. It is translated as CATSGRVGRAFGETQYF.

This clonotype was recorded a few times. This chain connects TRBV2 to TRBJ2-3, with 7 bases that match TRBD2. Germline V CDR1 and CDR2: SNHLY, FYNNEI. The CDR3 length is 13 residues. The V segment lost 6 bases and the J segment 4 bases; nucleotides outside the gene matches: 4. The CDR3 here is CASSGLVADTQYF. The CDR3 bases are TGTGCCAGCAGCGGACTAGTCGCAGATACGCAGTATTTT.

The CDR3 coding sequence is TGCGCCAGCAGCTTCCCGGGGGTGTCTCCTCACGAGCAGTACGTC. Translation: CASSFPGVSPHEQYV. The chain joins TRBV5-1 to TRBJ2-7, with D perhaps TRBD2 (6 bases). V dropped 2 bases and J dropped 5 bases, with 17 bases sitting between them. In germline, CDR1 is SGHRS, CDR2 YFSETQ. This CDR3 contains 15 residues.

This clonotype has more than one count but fewer than ten. V and J are TRBV12-3 or TRBV12-4 and TRBJ2-7; D gene uncertain. This CDR3 is built from 12 residues. V was trimmed by 5 bases and J by 0 bases, leaving 5 bases between them. The CDR3 reads CASSMSSYEQYF. CDR3 nucleotides: TGTGCCAGCAGTATGAGCTCCTACGAGCAGTACTTC.

Only a few counts were recorded for this clonotype. The CDR3 spells CSARVQGGGTGNQPQHF. The CDR3 bases are TGCAGTGCTAGAGTCCAGGGAGGGGGAACGGGCAATCAGCCCCAGCATTTT. The chain couples TRBV20-1 to TRBJ1-5; TRBD1 might be the D (6 bases). The CDR3 totals 17 residues. Germline V CDR1 and CDR2: DFQATT, SNEGSKA (reference sequence). Trimming removed 1 base from V and 2 bases from J, with 18 bases in between.

This chain uses TRBV7-2 with TRBJ2-1; 7 positions agree with TRBD2. Trimming cost V 0 bases and J 8 bases; bases outside gene matches: 7. The germline CDR1 and CDR2 sequences are SGHTA and FQGNSA. The length of the CDR3 is 15 residues. The CDR3 loop is CASSLAGGPSDEQFF. The CDR3 nucleotides are TGTGCCAGCAGCTTAGCGGGAGGGCCTTCTGATGAGCAGTTCTTC.

This clonotype has just one count. This chain links TRBV18 with TRBJ1-5, with no clear D. Trimming took 1 base from V and 4 from J, leaving 8 bases between them. The germline V gene has CDR1 KGHSH and CDR2 LQKENI. The CDR3 sequence is 14 residues long. The CDR3 protein is CASSPRTANQPQHF. CDR3 sequence (DNA): TGTGCCAGCTCACCACGGACGGCGAATCAGCCCCAGCATTTT.

The gene calls are TRBV28 and TRBJ2-7; TRBD2 agrees at 12 bases. Unmatched junction bases numbered 14, after V lost 5 bases and J lost 0 bases. CDR1 is MDHEN and CDR2 is SYDVKM in the germline V gene. This CDR3 has 19 residues. In DNA, the CDR3 is TGTGCCAGCAGTGCAGGAGGGCTAGCGGGAGGGCCGGGCTCCTACGAGCAGTACTTC. Protein product: CASSAGGLAGGPGSYEQYF. The variable domain in full, with the rest retrieved from reference TRBV28 and TRBJ2-7, is DVKVTQSSRYLVKRTGEKVFLECVQDMDHENMFWYRQDPGLGLRLIYFSYDVKMKEKGDIPEGYSVSREKKERFSLILESASTNQTSMYLCASSAGGLAGGPGSYEQYFGPGTRLTVT.

This clonotype was detected a few times. CDR3 coding DNA: TGCAGTGCTGCCCGACTAGCGGGAGGGCGGGATACGCAGTATTTT. It yields the protein CSAARLAGGRDTQYF. The chain employs TRBV20-1 and TRBJ2-3; 14 positions agree with TRBD2. This CDR3 is built from 15 residues. Germline loops: CDR1 DFQATT, CDR2 SNEGSKA (reference sequence). V lost 5 bases to trimming and J lost 6 bases; unmatched junction nucleotides: 7.

V usage is TRBV7-3 and J usage is TRBJ1-1, with D perhaps TRBD1 (5 bases). The CDR3 loop spans 14 amino acids. CDR1 SGHTA and CDR2 FQGTGA come from the germline V gene. The V end was cut by 5 bases, the J end by 4 bases, with 14 bases between. The CDR3 is CASSPGTGGTEAFF. Written as DNA, the CDR3 is TGTGCCAGCAGCCCAGGGACGGGGGGCACTGAAGCTTTCTTT.

This chain links TRBV20-1 with TRBJ1-2; D is unclear. The CDR3 totals 12 residues. Between the trimmed V and J ends, which lost 4 bases and 0 bases, there was a span of 6 bases. Germline values: CDR1 DFQATT, CDR2 SNEGSKA (reference sequence). The CDR3 here is CSATPTNYGYTF. CDR3 bases: TGCAGTGCTACTCCCACTAACTATGGCTACACCTTC.

This clonotype was detected once. The V call is TRBV6-6, the J call TRBJ1-4; D is undetermined. Per the germline V gene, CDR1 is MNHNY and CDR2 is SVGAGI (reference sequence). With 2 bases removed from V and 5 bases from J, the gap between germline ends came to 15 bases. This CDR3 spans 16 amino acids. Written as DNA, the CDR3 is TGTGCCAGCAGTTACGGATCCTGGACGACAAATGAAAAACTGTTTTTT. This codes for CASSYGSWTTNEKLFF.

This clonotype was counted only a few times. The rearrangement uses TRBV7-8 and TRBJ2-1; 8 bases align to TRBD2. With V trimmed by 1 base and J by 7 bases, 12 bases remained unmatched. This CDR3 has 17 amino acids. The germline V gene encodes CDR1 SGHVS and CDR2 FQNEAQ. CDR3 sequence reads: CASSLGPGLGLWNEQFF. In nucleotides, the CDR3 is TGTGCCAGCAGCTTAGGACCGGGACTAGGTCTATGGAATGAGCAGTTCTTC. The full variable domain, with the rest looked up from reference TRBV7-8 and TRBJ2-1, is GAGVSQSPRYKVAKRGQDVALRCDPISGHVSLFWYQQALGQGPEFLTYFQNEAQLDKSGLPSDRFFAERPEGSVSTLKIQRTQQEDSAVYLCASSLGPGLGLWNEQFFGPGTRLTVL.

This chain uses TRBV5-4 with TRBJ2-1; D unclear. CDR1 and CDR2 from the germline V gene are SGHNT and YYREEE (reference sequence). The CDR3 loop spans 15 amino acids. The ends were cut back, 0 bases at V and 4 bases at J, with 11 bases in the middle. DNA of the CDR3: TGTGCCAGCAGCTTGGGGACGGAGCAGTACAATGAGCAGTTCTTC. Its protein is CASSLGTEQYNEQFF. The full variable domain, in which reference TRBV5-4 and TRBJ2-1 provide the parts outside the CDR3, is ETGVTQSPTHLIKTRGQQVTLRCSSQSGHNTVSWYQQALGQGPQFIFQYYREEENGRGNFPPRFSGLQFPNYSSELNVNALELDDSALYLCASSLGTEQYNEQFFGPGTRLTVL.

The chain carries TRBV24-1 and TRBJ1-2, with no clear D. This CDR3 is built from 8 residues. V lost 9 bases and J lost 8, with 3 bases in between. Looked up from germline, CDR1 is KGHDR and CDR2 is SFDVKD. The CDR3 DNA is TGTGCCACCCGGGGCTACACCTTC. Protein product: CATRGYTF.

CDR3 loop: CASSSTGIHRAMDEKLFF. The CDR3 nucleotides are TGCGCCAGCAGCTCAACCGGGATCCACAGGGCTATGGATGAAAAACTGTTTTTT. The rearrangement links TRBV5-1 to TRBJ1-4, with D maybe TRBD1 (6 bases). Deletions cut 3 bases from V and 6 bases from J, with 24 bases between. Germline lookup yields CDR1 SGHRS and CDR2 YFSETQ. The CDR3 loop spans 18 amino acids.

This clonotype appeared a few times. V gene TRBV7-2 combines with J gene TRBJ2-1, with D unresolved. The V and J ends lost 1 base and 10 bases respectively, with 14 bases between them. CDR3 length equals 14 residues. Looked up from germline, CDR1 is SGHTA and CDR2 is FQGNSA. The CDR3 nucleotides read TGTGCCAGCAGCTTAGTGGGCCCACGACGGGAGCAGTTCTTC. Its protein is CASSLVGPRREQFF.

At least ten counts were recorded for this clonotype. The CDR3 spells CASSLYTPTDTQYF. For the CDR3, the DNA is TGTGCCAGCAGTTTATATACACCCACAGATACGCAGTATTTT. This chain uses TRBV28 with TRBJ2-3; D call uncertain. CDR3 length equals 14 residues. Germline V gene lookup returns CDR1 MDHEN and CDR2 SYDVKM. V lost 1 base and J lost 2, with 7 bases in between.

The CDR3 reads CSARDPRGGGKETQYF. Written as DNA, the CDR3 is TGCAGTGCTAGAGACCCGCGGGGAGGGGGGAAGGAGACCCAGTACTTC. This chain joins TRBV20-1 and TRBJ2-5; TRBD2 might be the D (7 bases). The CDR3 runs 16 residues. In germline, CDR1 is DFQATT, CDR2 SNEGSKA (reference sequence). V lost 0 bases and J lost 5, with 19 bases in between.

This clonotype occurred a few times. This chain joins TRBV10-3 and TRBJ2-7, with TRBD2 identical over 7 bases. V lost 2 bases and J lost 4; bases outside the gene matches: 5. Germline V lookup: CDR1 ENHRY, CDR2 SYGVKD. The CDR3 loop spans 14 amino acids. CDR3 coding DNA: TGTGCCATCAGTGAGCAGAGCGGGGCTTACGAGCAGTACTTC. It encodes CAISEQSGAYEQYF.

This clonotype occurred a few times. This chain links TRBV6-5 with TRBJ2-2; tentative D call: TRBD1 (5 bases). Trimming left V 2 bases short and J 5 bases short, with 12 bases between. The CDR3 contains 15 residues. Germline V gives CDR1 MNHEY, CDR2 SVGAGI. CDR3 sequence reads: CASSYVPGLTGELFF. The CDR3 DNA reads as TGTGCCAGCAGTTACGTCCCAGGGCTGACCGGGGAGCTGTTTTTT.

This clonotype was seen more than once but under ten times. The chain joins TRBV5-1 to TRBJ2-5; D possibly matches TRBD1 or TRBD2 (5 bases each). Germline CDR1 and CDR2: SGHRS and YFSETQ. V was cut by 5 bases and J by 2 bases, with 16 bases left in between. CDR3 length equals 15 residues. The DNA of the CDR3 is TGCGCCAGCAGTGGGATCGGGACGCTGCAAGAGACCCAGTACTTC. Translation: CASSGIGTLQETQYF.

In this sample, this clonotype turned up a few times. The chain joins TRBV20-1 to TRBJ1-2; possibly TRBD1 for D (6 bases). Deletions cut 6 bases from V and 8 bases from J, with 19 bases between. The CDR3 contains 13 residues. Germline V gene lookup returns CDR1 DFQATT and CDR2 SNEGSKA (reference sequence). The CDR3 region has the DNA TGCAGTGCCGGAGGGGGGCATATGAGGGGCTACACCTTC. This encodes CSAGGGHMRGYTF.

The chain has TRBV10-3 and TRBJ2-3, with 12 bases fitting TRBD2. There are 16 residues in the CDR3. Germline CDR1 ENHRY, CDR2 SYGVKD. V was pared by 4 bases and J by 2 bases, with 4 bases of the junction left unmatched. CDR3 amino acids: CAISGLAGAITDTQYF. CDR3 nucleotides: TGTGCCATCAGTGGACTAGCGGGAGCCATCACAGATACGCAGTATTTT.